Sequencing of this T cell receptor beta chain was carried out in a study of blood T cell repertoires in COVID-19. Study summary: Samples of COVID-19 (acute and convalescent) were obtained from the United States, Italy and Spain. Sources were T cells, B-cell-depleted T cells, or PBMCs; the material itself was cDNA or gDNA.

Source study methods: Reference gene primer amplification gave estimated nucleated cell counts. Method: immunoSEQ multiplex PCR; TCRdb's copy keeps in-frame clones and lacks some. V, J and clone size were drawn from that table, and D and trimming were deduced from the DNA. The data show around 170,000 clones, with 75% to 90% seen just once and less than 3.5% held by the top ten. This CDR3 is built from 14 residues. Germline V gene lookup returns CDR1 MNHEY and CDR2 SVGAGI. V was pared by 7 bases and J by 4 bases, with 10 bases of the junction left unmatched. The sequence was collected from a woman in her fifties or sixties with acute or convalescent COVID-19. Input material: peripheral blood. The chain has TRBV6-5 and TRBJ2-7, with 7 bases fitting TRBD1. The DNA for the CDR3 is TGTGCCAGCAACCGGGACAGTGGGGGATACGAGCAGTACTTC. This codes for CASNRDSGGYEQYF.